The following is a T cell receptor beta chain sequence with its context. Antigen unknown. The sample originates from a study of Graves' ophthalmopathy and Graves' hyperthyroidism. General study results and limits: Among expanded thyroid clonotypes above 0.001 frequency, most also occurred in blood.

J lost 6 bases, V lost 3 bases, and 4 bases had no gene match. The CDR3 covers 14 residues. Germline V gene lookup returns CDR1 SGHTA and CDR2 FQGNSA. TCR beta CDR3 regions were amplified from RNA transcripts. Second-round multiplex PCR came after a first-round RT-PCR that employed HTBI primers. Each CDR3 protein is one row after TCRdb ran MiXCR on the multiplex PCR reads. This sample yields about 210,000 distinct CDR3 sequences, of which roughly 27% are seen a single time; approximately 9% belongs to the top ten. The chain joins TRBV7-2 to TRBJ2-7; 11 nucleotides line up with TRBD2. Sequencing used peripheral blood. The sequence was collected from a man in his forties or fifties with Graves' ophthalmopathy. The CDR3 DNA reads as TGTGCCAGCAGCTTTAGCGGGAGGGCCATCGAGCAGTACTTC. It encodes CASSFSGRAIEQYF.